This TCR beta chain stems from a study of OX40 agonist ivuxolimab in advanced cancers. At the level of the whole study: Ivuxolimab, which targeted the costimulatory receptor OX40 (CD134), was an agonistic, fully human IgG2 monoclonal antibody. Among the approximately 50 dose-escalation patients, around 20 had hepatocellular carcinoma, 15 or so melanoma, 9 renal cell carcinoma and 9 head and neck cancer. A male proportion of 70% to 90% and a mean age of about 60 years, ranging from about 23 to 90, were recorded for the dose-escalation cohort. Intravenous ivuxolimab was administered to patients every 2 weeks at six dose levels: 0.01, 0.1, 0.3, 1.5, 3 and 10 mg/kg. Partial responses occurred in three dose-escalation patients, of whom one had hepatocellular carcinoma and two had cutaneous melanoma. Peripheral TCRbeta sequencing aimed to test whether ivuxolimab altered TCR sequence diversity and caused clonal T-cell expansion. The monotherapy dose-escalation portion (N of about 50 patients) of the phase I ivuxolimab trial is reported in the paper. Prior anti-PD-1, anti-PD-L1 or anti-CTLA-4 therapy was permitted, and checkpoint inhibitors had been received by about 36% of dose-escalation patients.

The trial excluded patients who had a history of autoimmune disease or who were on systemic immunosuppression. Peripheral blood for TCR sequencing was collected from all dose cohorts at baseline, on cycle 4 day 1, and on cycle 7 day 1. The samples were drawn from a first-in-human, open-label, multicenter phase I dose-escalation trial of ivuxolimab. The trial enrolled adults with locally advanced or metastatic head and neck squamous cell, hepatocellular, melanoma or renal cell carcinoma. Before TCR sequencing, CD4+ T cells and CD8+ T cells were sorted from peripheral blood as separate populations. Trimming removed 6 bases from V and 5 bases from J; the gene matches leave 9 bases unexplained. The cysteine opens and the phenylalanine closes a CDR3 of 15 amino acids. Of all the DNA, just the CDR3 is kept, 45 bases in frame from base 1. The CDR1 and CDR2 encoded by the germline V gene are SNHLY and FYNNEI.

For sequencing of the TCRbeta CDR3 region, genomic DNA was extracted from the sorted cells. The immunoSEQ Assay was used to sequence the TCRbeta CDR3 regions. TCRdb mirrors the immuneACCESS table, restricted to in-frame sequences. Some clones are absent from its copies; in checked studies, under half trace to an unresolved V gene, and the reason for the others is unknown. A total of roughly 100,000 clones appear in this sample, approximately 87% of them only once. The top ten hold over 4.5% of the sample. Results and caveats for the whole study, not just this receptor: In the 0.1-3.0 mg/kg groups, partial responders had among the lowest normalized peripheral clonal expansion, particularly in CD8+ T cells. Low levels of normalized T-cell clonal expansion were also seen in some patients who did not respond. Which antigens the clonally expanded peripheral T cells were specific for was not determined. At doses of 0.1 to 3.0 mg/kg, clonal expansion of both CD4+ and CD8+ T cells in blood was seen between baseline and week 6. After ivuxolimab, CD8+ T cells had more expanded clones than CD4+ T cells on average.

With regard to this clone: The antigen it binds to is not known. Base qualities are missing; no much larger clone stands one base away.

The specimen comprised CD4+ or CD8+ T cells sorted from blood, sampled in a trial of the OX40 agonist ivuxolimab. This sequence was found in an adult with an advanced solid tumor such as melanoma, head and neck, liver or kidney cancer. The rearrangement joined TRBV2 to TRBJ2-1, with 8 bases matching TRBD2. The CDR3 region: CASRASGGVNNEQFF. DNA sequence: TGTGCCAGCAGGGCCTCCGGGGGGGTCAACAATGAGCAGTTCTTC.